These T cell receptor beta chains were read from a single sample in a study of OX40 agonist ivuxolimab in advanced cancers. Produced via immunoSEQ multiplex PCR; TCRdb's table is partial and in-frame only. The data contain under 35,000 clones, roughly 80% of them singletons. Sequenced material: CD4+ or CD8+ T cells sorted from blood, taken in a trial of the OX40 agonist ivuxolimab. Receptors were obtained from an adult with an advanced solid tumor such as melanoma, head and neck, liver or kidney cancer. Each CDR3 is given with its conserved first and last residue. The order of the fields is V gene, J gene, CDR3 length, D gene, clone size, CDR3 protein, CDR3 DNA. D genes are given only for firm matches. Clone sizes are given selectively: once, few, many, or a class where the clone is expanded.

V gene: TRBV28
J gene: TRBJ1-2
CDR3 length: 12
D gene: .
clone size: .
CDR3 protein: CASSFGGEGYTF
CDR3 DNA: TGTGCCAGCAGTTTTGGGGGGGAAGGCTACACCTTC

V gene: TRBV28
J gene: TRBJ2-2
CDR3 length: 17
D gene: TRBD2
clone size: .
CDR3 protein: CASRYASGRGHTGELFF
CDR3 DNA: TGTGCCAGCAGATACGCTAGCGGGAGAGGGCACACCGGGGAGCTGTTTTTT

V gene: TRBV27
J gene: TRBJ2-3
CDR3 length: 15
D gene: TRBD2
clone size: .
CDR3 protein: CASSSPGGGTDTQYF
CDR3 DNA: TGTGCCAGCAGTTCCCCGGGCGGGGGGACAGATACGCAGTATTTT

V gene: TRBV2
J gene: TRBJ2-1
CDR3 length: 13
D gene: .
clone size: .
CDR3 protein: CASSEALRSQQFF
CDR3 DNA: TGTGCCAGCAGTGAAGCCCTCAGGTCCCAGCAGTTCTTC

V gene: TRBV7-9
J gene: TRBJ2-1
CDR3 length: 12
D gene: .
clone size: .
CDR3 protein: CASSLAINEQFF
CDR3 DNA: TGTGCCAGCAGCTTAGCTATCAATGAGCAGTTCTTC

V gene: TRBV19
J gene: TRBJ2-2
CDR3 length: 14
D gene: TRBD2
clone size: .
CDR3 protein: CATHHGGGAGELFF
CDR3 DNA: TGTGCCACCCACCATGGGGGAGGGGCCGGGGAGCTGTTTTTT

V gene: TRBV5-1
J gene: TRBJ2-1
CDR3 length: 15
D gene: TRBD2
clone size: few
CDR3 protein: CASSSRDGGVNEQFF
CDR3 DNA: TGCGCCAGCAGCTCCAGGGATGGGGGGGTCAATGAGCAGTTCTTC

V gene: TRBV7-9
J gene: TRBJ2-1
CDR3 length: 14
D gene: .
clone size: .
CDR3 protein: CASSFRGQLDEQFF
CDR3 DNA: TGTGCCAGCAGCTTCCGGGGGCAGTTGGATGAGCAGTTCTTC

V gene: TRBV7-9
J gene: TRBJ2-1
CDR3 length: 12
D gene: .
clone size: .
CDR3 protein: CASSLASNEQFF
CDR3 DNA: TGTGCCAGCAGCTTAGCAAGCAATGAGCAGTTCTTC

V gene: TRBV5-1
J gene: TRBJ2-3
CDR3 length: 17
D gene: .
clone size: .
CDR3 protein: CASSLVWGRPNTDTQYF
CDR3 DNA: TGCGCCAGCAGCTTGGTGTGGGGCCGGCCCAACACAGATACGCAGTATTTT

V gene: TRBV4-1
J gene: TRBJ1-1
CDR3 length: 16
D gene: .
clone size: .
CDR3 protein: CASSQDQWTVNTEAFF
CDR3 DNA: TGCGCCAGCAGCCAAGATCAATGGACAGTGAACACTGAAGCTTTCTTT

V gene: TRBV6-1
J gene: TRBJ1-1
CDR3 length: 11
D gene: .
clone size: .
CDR3 protein: CASSYGSEAFF
CDR3 DNA: TGTGCCAGCAGTTATGGGTCTGAAGCTTTCTTT

V gene: TRBV4-1
J gene: TRBJ2-6
CDR3 length: 18
D gene: .
clone size: .
CDR3 protein: CASSQDTIRGSGANVLTF
CDR3 DNA: TGCGCCAGCAGCCAAGATACAATTCGGGGATCTGGGGCCAACGTCCTGACTTTC

V gene: TRBV27
J gene: TRBJ1-5
CDR3 length: 14
D gene: TRBD1
clone size: few
CDR3 protein: CASSLDRAGQPQHF
CDR3 DNA: TGTGCCAGCAGTCTTGACAGGGCAGGGCAGCCCCAGCATTTT

V gene: TRBV7-9
J gene: TRBJ2-7
CDR3 length: 14
D gene: .
clone size: .
CDR3 protein: CASSNPEGGTEQYF
CDR3 DNA: TGTGCCAGCAGCAACCCTGAGGGGGGGACCGAGCAGTACTTC

V gene: TRBV28
J gene: TRBJ2-5
CDR3 length: 18
D gene: TRBD2
clone size: many
CDR3 protein: CASSMTSGRGPRQETQYF
CDR3 DNA: TGTGCCAGCAGTATGACTAGCGGGAGAGGGCCTAGGCAAGAGACCCAGTACTTC

V gene: TRBV11-2
J gene: TRBJ2-7
CDR3 length: 14
D gene: TRBD1
clone size: .
CDR3 protein: CASSSGTGAYEQYF
CDR3 DNA: TGTGCCAGCAGCTCAGGGACAGGGGCATACGAGCAGTACTTC

V gene: TRBV4-1
J gene: TRBJ2-7
CDR3 length: 18
D gene: TRBD2
clone size: .
CDR3 protein: CASSQTGRGMVQSYEQYF
CDR3 DNA: TGCGCCAGCAGCCAAACCGGGAGGGGCATGGTTCAGTCCTACGAGCAGTACTTC

V gene: TRBV7-2
J gene: TRBJ2-7
CDR3 length: 15
D gene: .
clone size: .
CDR3 protein: CASSLAEDGYYEQYF
CDR3 DNA: TGTGCCAGCAGCTTAGCGGAAGACGGGTACTACGAGCAGTACTTC

V gene: TRBV19
J gene: TRBJ2-7
CDR3 length: 16
D gene: TRBD2
clone size: once
CDR3 protein: CASSLGSSGVPYEQYF
CDR3 DNA: TGTGCCAGTAGTCTGGGGTCTAGCGGGGTCCCCTACGAGCAGTACTTC

V gene: TRBV9
J gene: TRBJ2-7
CDR3 length: 14
D gene: TRBD2
clone size: once
CDR3 protein: CASSDGTSGYEQYF
CDR3 DNA: TGTGCCAGCAGTGACGGGACTAGCGGCTACGAGCAGTACTTC

V gene: TRBV19
J gene: TRBJ2-1
CDR3 length: 15
D gene: .
clone size: .
CDR3 protein: CASSIFQGIYNEQFF
CDR3 DNA: TGTGCCAGTAGTATATTCCAGGGGATCTACAATGAGCAGTTCTTC

V gene: TRBV13
J gene: TRBJ2-7
CDR3 length: 17
D gene: TRBD2
clone size: .
CDR3 protein: CASSLGPPGAGVYEQYF
CDR3 DNA: TGTGCCAGCAGCTTAGGTCCCCCCGGAGCGGGAGTCTACGAGCAGTACTTC

V gene: TRBV2
J gene: TRBJ2-7
CDR3 length: 13
D gene: TRBD2
clone size: once
CDR3 protein: CASVRGDTYEQYF
CDR3 DNA: TGTGCCAGCGTCCGGGGGGATACCTACGAGCAGTACTTC

V gene: TRBV4-3
J gene: TRBJ2-5
CDR3 length: 16
D gene: TRBD1
clone size: .
CDR3 protein: CASSQDRAGGWETQYF
CDR3 DNA: TGCGCCAGCAGCCAAGATCGGGCAGGGGGATGGGAGACCCAGTACTTC

V gene: TRBV29-1
J gene: TRBJ1-3
CDR3 length: 13
D gene: TRBD1
clone size: .
CDR3 protein: CSVAGTDGNTIYF
CDR3 DNA: TGCAGCGTCGCCGGGACAGATGGAAACACCATATATTTT

V gene: TRBV27
J gene: TRBJ2-1
CDR3 length: 16
D gene: .
clone size: .
CDR3 protein: CASSFGAGLRSNEQFF
CDR3 DNA: TGTGCCAGCAGTTTTGGGGCGGGGCTAAGGTCCAATGAGCAGTTCTTC

V gene: TRBV13
J gene: TRBJ2-1
CDR3 length: 16
D gene: .
clone size: .
CDR3 protein: CASSLARLVSYNEQFF
CDR3 DNA: TGTGCCAGCAGCTTAGCCCGCCTCGTTTCATACAATGAGCAGTTCTTC

V gene: TRBV5-5
J gene: TRBJ2-5
CDR3 length: 16
D gene: TRBD2
clone size: .
CDR3 protein: CASSLGASGGLKTQYF
CDR3 DNA: TGTGCCAGCAGCCTCGGGGCGAGCGGGGGGTTAAAGACCCAGTACTTC

V gene: TRBV6-1
J gene: TRBJ2-1
CDR3 length: 15
D gene: .
clone size: .
CDR3 protein: CASSEAPAGYNEQFF
CDR3 DNA: TGTGCCAGCAGCGAGGCCCCAGCGGGTTACAATGAGCAGTTCTTC

V gene: TRBV7-9
J gene: TRBJ1-2
CDR3 length: 16
D gene: TRBD1
clone size: few
CDR3 protein: CASSAPIRGLNYGYTF
CDR3 DNA: TGTGCCAGCAGCGCACCAATTAGGGGGCTGAACTATGGCTACACCTTC

V gene: TRBV7-9
J gene: TRBJ2-3
CDR3 length: 15
D gene: .
clone size: medium-sized
CDR3 protein: CASSLPTGPTDTQYF
CDR3 DNA: TGTGCCAGCAGCTTACCGACCGGGCCGACGGATACGCAGTATTTT

V gene: TRBV28
J gene: TRBJ1-5
CDR3 length: 14
D gene: TRBD1
clone size: .
CDR3 protein: CASSFDRGRQPQHF
CDR3 DNA: TGTGCCAGCAGTTTCGACAGGGGCCGTCAGCCCCAGCATTTT

V gene: TRBV29-1
J gene: TRBJ2-5
CDR3 length: 11
D gene: TRBD2
clone size: .
CDR3 protein: CSSRGGETQYF
CDR3 DNA: TGCAGCAGCCGGGGGGGGGAGACCCAGTACTTC

V gene: TRBV4-1
J gene: TRBJ2-7
CDR3 length: 16
D gene: .
clone size: .
CDR3 protein: CASSQVGKQGGHEQYF
CDR3 DNA: TGCGCCAGCAGCCAAGTGGGGAAACAGGGCGGCCACGAGCAGTACTTC

V gene: TRBV9
J gene: TRBJ2-1
CDR3 length: 18
D gene: .
clone size: .
CDR3 protein: CASSVRPSGLDSYNEQFF
CDR3 DNA: TGTGCCAGCAGCGTGAGGCCGTCGGGGTTGGACTCCTACAATGAGCAGTTCTTC

V gene: TRBV15
J gene: TRBJ2-7
CDR3 length: 14
D gene: .
clone size: .
CDR3 protein: CATSTSGKRGEQYF
CDR3 DNA: TGTGCCACCAGCACCTCCGGGAAGAGGGGCGAGCAGTACTTC

V gene: TRBV5-5
J gene: TRBJ2-7
CDR3 length: 14
D gene: .
clone size: .
CDR3 protein: CASSLWGGAYEQYF
CDR3 DNA: TGTGCCAGCAGCTTGTGGGGCGGAGCCTACGAGCAGTACTTC

V gene: TRBV7-6
J gene: TRBJ2-3
CDR3 length: 17
D gene: TRBD2
clone size: once
CDR3 protein: CASSLASGREGLDTQYF
CDR3 DNA: TGTGCCAGCAGCTTAGCCTCGGGGCGGGAGGGCCTAGATACGCAGTATTTT

V gene: TRBV4-1
J gene: TRBJ2-3
CDR3 length: 18
D gene: TRBD1
clone size: .
CDR3 protein: CASSQGPFTGGETDTQYF
CDR3 DNA: TGCGCCAGCAGCCAAGGCCCCTTTACAGGGGGCGAGACAGATACGCAGTATTTT

V gene: TRBV28
J gene: TRBJ1-6
CDR3 length: 14
D gene: .
clone size: .
CDR3 protein: CASSLTKGYSPLHF
CDR3 DNA: TGTGCCAGCAGTTTGACGAAGGGTTATTCACCCCTCCACTTT

V gene: TRBV19
J gene: TRBJ2-4
CDR3 length: 15
D gene: TRBD2
clone size: .
CDR3 protein: CASSAYSGTKNIQYF
CDR3 DNA: TGTGCCAGTAGTGCCTATAGCGGGACCAAAAACATTCAGTACTTC

V gene: TRBV7-6
J gene: TRBJ2-7
CDR3 length: 15
D gene: TRBD2
clone size: .
CDR3 protein: CASSLEIAGTYEQYF
CDR3 DNA: TGTGCCAGCAGCTTAGAGATAGCGGGAACCTACGAGCAGTACTTC

V gene: TRBV6-4
J gene: TRBJ2-1
CDR3 length: 15
D gene: .
clone size: .
CDR3 protein: CASSDSIGDYNEQFF
CDR3 DNA: TGTGCCAGCAGTGACTCTATCGGAGACTACAATGAGCAGTTCTTC

V gene: TRBV5-4
J gene: TRBJ2-5
CDR3 length: 13
D gene: .
clone size: .
CDR3 protein: CASSSDLEETQYF
CDR3 DNA: TGTGCCAGCAGCTCGGACTTGGAAGAGACCCAGTACTTC

V gene: TRBV4-3
J gene: TRBJ1-1
CDR3 length: 16
D gene: .
clone size: .
CDR3 protein: CASTYSEDSPNTEAFF
CDR3 DNA: TGCGCCAGCACCTATTCGGAGGACAGCCCCAACACTGAAGCTTTCTTT

V gene: TRBV4-1
J gene: TRBJ1-6
CDR3 length: 13
D gene: .
clone size: once
CDR3 protein: CASSQGLGSPPHF
CDR3 DNA: TGCGCCAGCAGCCAAGGTCTTGGTTCACCCCCCCACTTT

V gene: TRBV5-1
J gene: TRBJ1-1
CDR3 length: 14
D gene: .
clone size: once
CDR3 protein: CASSVDRLNTEAFF
CDR3 DNA: TGCGCCAGCAGCGTGGACAGACTAAACACTGAAGCTTTCTTT

V gene: TRBV11-2
J gene: TRBJ2-5
CDR3 length: 14
D gene: .
clone size: .
CDR3 protein: CASSLWTDQETQYF
CDR3 DNA: TGTGCCAGCAGCTTATGGACAGACCAAGAGACCCAGTACTTC

V gene: TRBV29-1
J gene: TRBJ2-7
CDR3 length: 13
D gene: .
clone size: .
CDR3 protein: CSVKEGKVYEQYF
CDR3 DNA: TGCAGCGTTAAAGAGGGTAAGGTCTACGAGCAGTACTTC

V gene: TRBV11-2
J gene: TRBJ1-1
CDR3 length: 14
D gene: TRBD1
clone size: .
CDR3 protein: CASSQWTGATEAFF
CDR3 DNA: TGTGCCAGCAGCCAGTGGACAGGGGCCACTGAAGCTTTCTTT

V gene: TRBV5-5
J gene: TRBJ2-7
CDR3 length: 14
D gene: TRBD1
clone size: .
CDR3 protein: CASSFGTGSYEQYF
CDR3 DNA: TGTGCCAGCAGCTTTGGGACAGGGTCCTACGAGCAGTACTTC

V gene: TRBV6-5
J gene: TRBJ2-5
CDR3 length: 16
D gene: .
clone size: .
CDR3 protein: CASSYSIAANQETQYF
CDR3 DNA: TGTGCCAGCAGTTACTCGATAGCAGCTAACCAAGAGACCCAGTACTTC

V gene: TRBV9
J gene: TRBJ2-5
CDR3 length: 14
D gene: TRBD1
clone size: .
CDR3 protein: CASSNDRDPKTQYF
CDR3 DNA: TGTGCCAGCAGCAATGACAGGGACCCGAAGACCCAGTACTTC